One and the same sample provided the 30 T cell receptor beta chains below, sequenced in a study of blood T cells in healthy people across ages. With a J-beta primer mix and a sample-barcoded 5' primer, a second PCR ran about 6 to 11 cycles. TCRdb re-analysed the 5' RACE reads in MiXCR, keeping a single row per CDR3 protein. The sample carries approximately 780,000 distinct CDR3 sequences, under 30% recorded once. This sample was shared with a second study, whose subject was T cells of mothers and their children.

What was sequenced was blood. The origin of the receptors is a boy aged 5-17 years in good health.

The chain uses TRBV29-1 and TRBJ1-2; TRBD1 might be the D (5 bases). V was clipped by 4 bases and J by 4 bases, with 10 bases between them. The CDR3 runs to 12 residues. Germline lookup yields CDR1 SQVTM and CDR2 ANQGSEA. CDR3 sequence (DNA): TGCAGCGTTGCTCTGGGGCCCTATGGCTACACCTTC. This gives the protein CSVALGPYGYTF.

The sample holds a few counts of this clonotype. The chain combines TRBV7-3 with TRBJ1-2; unclear D gene. Germline V gene lookup returns CDR1 SGHTA and CDR2 FQGTGA. V gave up 0 bases and J gave up 2 bases, with 7 bases separating them. The length of the CDR3 is 14 residues. CDR3 sequence reads: CASSLTAVNYGYTF. The CDR3 DNA reads as TGTGCCAGCAGCTTAACGGCAGTGAACTATGGCTACACCTTC.

The sample holds a few counts of this clonotype. This sequence joins TRBV7-9 and TRBJ1-6; maybe TRBD1 (5 bases). V lost 5 bases and J 7 bases, leaving 12 bases between the germline ends. The length of the CDR3 is 14 residues. The germline V gene encodes CDR1 SEHNR and CDR2 FQNEAQ (reference sequence). The CDR3 loop reads CASSHTGPNSPLHF. The CDR3 bases are TGTGCCAGCAGCCACACAGGCCCAAATTCACCCCTCCACTTT. Supplemented by reference TRBV7-9 and TRBJ1-6, the full variable domain reads DTGVSQNPRHKITKRGQNVTFRCDPISEHNRLYWYRQTLGQGPEFLTYFQNEAQLEKSRLLSDRFSAERPKGSFSTLEIQRTEQGDSAMYLCASSHTGPNSPLHFGNGTRLTVT.

The chain couples TRBV5-1 to TRBJ2-7; 8 bases are a match to TRBD2. This CDR3 comprises 15 residues. Trimming removed 1 base from V and 5 bases from J; junction bases left unmatched: 8. Germline loops: CDR1 SGHRS, CDR2 YFSETQ. In nucleotides, the CDR3 is TGCGCCAGCAGCTTGCGTACGCAGCGGGGGAACGAGCAGTACTTC. It translates to CASSLRTQRGNEQYF.

A note on this clonotype: Sequence at one end of the junction differs from germline and may be a read error. The chain links TRBV4-1 to TRBJ1-3; a possible D gene is TRBD1 (5 bases). The CDR3 contains 16 residues. From germline, CDR1 is MGHRA and CDR2 YSYEKL. The DNA of the CDR3 is TGCGCCAGCAACCAAGATCCGGCAGGGAGTGGAAACACCATATATTTT. It encodes CASNQDPAGSGNTIYF.

This clonotype was counted only a few times. V gene TRBV12-3 or TRBV12-4 combines with J gene TRBJ2-7, with 7 bases fitting TRBD1. V was pared by 5 bases and J by 6 bases, with 4 bases of the junction left unmatched. This CDR3 contains 12 residues. DNA for the CDR3: TGTGCCAGCAGTCGACAGGGACCCGAGCAGTACTTC. Its protein is CASSRQGPEQYF.

This clonotype was seen a few times. CDR3 bases: TGTGCCAGCAGGACCCCGGACAGGGACCACTACGAGCAGTACTTC. Its translation: CASRTPDRDHYEQYF. The chain uses TRBV6-2 or TRBV6-3 and TRBJ2-5, with TRBD1 matching 8 bases. The tail of the sequence fits TRBJ2-7 better, so the J call may be wrong. Germline assignment: CDR1 MNHEY and CDR2 SVGEGT. CDR3 length equals 15 residues.

This clonotype was observed a few times. The chain couples TRBV29-1 to TRBJ1-4, with D uncertain. The CDR3 runs to 12 residues. V lost 4 bases, J lost 0 bases, and 3 bases lay in between. Germline V gene data show CDR1 as SQVTM and CDR2 as ANQGSEA. Here the CDR3 DNA reads TGCAGCGTTGGTGCAACTAATGAAAAACTGTTTTTT. This codes for CSVGATNEKLFF.

This clonotype was detected a few times. The gene calls are TRBV11-2 and TRBJ2-5, with a possible D match to TRBD1 (5 bases). V was trimmed by 0 bases and J by 4 bases, leaving 21 bases between them. The V gene's germline CDR1 is SGHAT and CDR2 FQNNGV. This CDR3 has 18 amino acids. For the CDR3, the DNA is TGTGCCAGCAGCTTAGATGTTGGACAACCACCCTGGGGAGAGACCCAGTACTTC. Translated: CASSLDVGQPPWGETQYF.

This clonotype was counted a few times. The chain links TRBV28 to TRBJ2-4, with a possible D match to TRBD2 (6 bases). The germline V gene encodes CDR1 MDHEN and CDR2 SYDVKM. This CDR3 has 17 amino acids. V was pared by 1 base and J by 0 bases, with 13 bases between. The CDR3 sequence: CASSLLWTGVAKNIQYF. The CDR3 region has the DNA TGTGCCAGCAGTTTATTGTGGACGGGGGTAGCCAAAAACATTCAGTACTTC. Full variable domain (missing parts from reference TRBV28 and TRBJ2-4): DVKVTQSSRYLVKRTGEKVFLECVQDMDHENMFWYRQDPGLGLRLIYFSYDVKMKEKGDIPEGYSVSREKKERFSLILESASTNQTSMYLCASSLLWTGVAKNIQYFGAGTRLSVL.

About this clonotype itself: The conserved phenylalanine or tryptophan is not found at the CDR3 terminus, so this likely reflects a read error. The V and J genes are TRBV5-1 and TRBJ2-7; 8 positions agree with TRBD1. CDR1 is SGHRS and CDR2 is YFSETQ in the germline V gene. The trim removed 4 bases at V and 2 bases at J, leaving 2 bases unmatched. The CDR3 runs to 13 residues. CDR3 sequence (DNA): TGCGCCAGCAGCGAGGACAGGGCCTACGAGCAGTACCTC. Translation: CASSEDRAYEQYL.

The rearrangement joins TRBV30 to TRBJ2-7; 7 positions agree with TRBD1. Germline V gene lookup returns CDR1 GTSNPN and CDR2 SVGIG (reference sequence). V lost 3 bases, J lost 5 bases, and 16 bases stayed unmatched. This CDR3 region has 16 residues. The CDR3 spells CAWRSWNRGRFNEQYF. Here the CDR3 DNA reads TGTGCCTGGAGGAGTTGGAACAGGGGAAGGTTCAACGAGCAGTACTTC.

This clonotype was counted only a few times. The chain uses TRBV12-3 or TRBV12-4 and TRBJ2-3, with 8 bases matching TRBD2. Unmatched junction bases numbered 9, after V lost 5 bases and J lost 2 bases. This CDR3 comprises 16 residues. This chain's CDR3 is CASSPRTSWDTDTQYF. As DNA, the CDR3 is TGTGCCAGCAGTCCGAGGACTAGCTGGGACACAGATACGCAGTATTTT.

The chain combines TRBV7-9 with TRBJ1-2; D unclear. V was clipped by 5 bases and J by 9 bases, with 10 bases between them. The germline V gene encodes CDR1 SEHNR and CDR2 FQNEAQ (reference sequence). The CDR3 contains 11 residues. Here the CDR3 reads CASSPSSSYTF. As DNA, the CDR3 is TGTGCCAGCAGCCCGAGTAGCAGCTACACCTTC.

The rearrangement links TRBV10-3 to TRBJ1-1; the D is unclear. V gave up 0 bases and J gave up 0 bases, with 5 bases separating them. Per the germline V gene, CDR1 is ENHRY and CDR2 is SYGVKD. The CDR3 contains 14 residues. As DNA, the CDR3 is TGTGCCATCAGTGAGTCAACATTGAACACTGAAGCTTTCTTT. It codes for CAISESTLNTEAFF.

This clonotype has only a few counts. The chain joins TRBV5-1 to TRBJ2-2; D might be TRBD1 (5 bases). CDR1 and CDR2 from the germline V gene are SGHRS and YFSETQ. Trimming removed 0 bases at V and 4 bases at J, with 16 bases between. The CDR3 totals 17 residues. The CDR3 DNA follows: TGCGCCAGCAGCTTGGTTAGCAGGGCCTTACGCACCGGGGAGCTGTTTTTT. Translating gives CASSLVSRALRTGELFF.

This chain uses TRBV11-2 with TRBJ2-2, with D perhaps given as TRBD1 or TRBD2 (6 bases each). CDR3 size: 16 residues. The germline gives CDR1 SGHAT, CDR2 FQNNGV. Between the trimmed V and J ends, which lost 5 bases and 4 bases, there was a span of 17 bases. CDR3 sequence (DNA): TGTGCCAGCAGCGGGGGTGGGGGGCGCAGCACCGGGGAGCTGTTTTTT. Translated, it gives CASSGGGGRSTGELFF. Full variable domain (remainder filled in from reference TRBV11-2 and TRBJ2-2): EAGVAQSPRYKIIEKRQSVAFWCNPISGHATLYWYQQILGQGPKLLIQFQNNGVVDDSQLPKDRFSAERLKGVDSTLKIQPAKLEDSAVYLCASSGGGGRSTGELFFGEGSRLTVL.

This clonotype turned up a few times. The gene calls are TRBV29-1 and TRBJ2-7; D possibly matches TRBD1 or TRBD2 (5 bases each). The germline V and J ends were trimmed by 6 bases and 4 bases, with 16 bases remaining between them. The CDR3 consists of 13 residues. The germline V gene has CDR1 SQVTM and CDR2 ANQGSEA. The CDR3 DNA follows: TGCAGCGTCCAACTGGGGGTCCTTTACGAGCAGTACTTC. It codes for CSVQLGVLYEQYF.

J is TRBJ2-5 and V is TRBV13, with TRBD1 matching 9 bases. The V and J ends lost 6 bases and 5 bases, in that order; junction bases with no gene match: 7. Germline CDR1 PRHDT, CDR2 FYEKMQ (reference sequence). The CDR3 runs to 14 residues. CDR3 sequence: CASRPQGALETQYF. The DNA for the CDR3 is TGTGCCAGCAGACCACAGGGGGCGTTGGAGACCCAGTACTTC. Looking up the rest from reference TRBV13 and TRBJ2-5 gives the full variable domain: AAGVIQSPRHLIKEKRETATLKCYPIPRHDTVYWYQQGPGQDPQFLISFYEKMQSDKGSIPDRFSAQQFSDYHSELNMSSLELGDSALYFCASRPQGALETQYFGPGTRLLVL.

The J gene is TRBJ2-1, the V gene TRBV5-1; TRBD2 matches 11 bases. This CDR3 region has 16 residues. The junction had 7 bases not matched to a gene; V was cut back by 4 bases and J by 4 bases. Germline V gene lookup returns CDR1 SGHRS and CDR2 YFSETQ. Here the CDR3 reads CASSAYSGGAYNEQFF. The CDR3 nucleotides read TGCGCCAGCAGCGCCTATAGCGGGGGGGCGTACAATGAGCAGTTCTTC. Using reference TRBV5-1 and TRBJ2-1 for the parts outside the CDR3, the full variable domain is KAGVTQTPRYLIKTRGQQVTLSCSPISGHRSVSWYQQTPGQGLQFLFEYFSETQRNKGNFPGRFSGRQFSNSRSEMNVSTLELGDSALYLCASSAYSGGAYNEQFFGPGTRLTVL.

This clonotype has ten or more counts. The chain combines TRBV29-1 with TRBJ2-7; D unresolved. Germline-derived CDR1 and CDR2 are SQVTM and ANQGSEA. CDR3 length: 11 amino acids. V shed 4 bases and J shed 1 base, with 5 bases lying between them. The CDR3 region has the DNA TGCAGCGTTGTGGGTTCCTACGAGCAGTACTTC. Encoded protein: CSVVGSYEQYF.

The V and J genes are TRBV11-2 and TRBJ2-7; D uncertain. Germline assignment: CDR1 SGHAT and CDR2 FQNNGV. V lost 4 bases and J lost 1, with 14 bases in between. This CDR3 contains 15 residues. The DNA of the CDR3 is TGTGCCAGCAGCTCTCTCAATGACGGTTCCTACGAGCAGTACTTC. Its protein is CASSSLNDGSYEQYF. Using reference TRBV11-2 and TRBJ2-7 for the parts outside the CDR3, the full variable domain is EAGVAQSPRYKIIEKRQSVAFWCNPISGHATLYWYQQILGQGPKLLIQFQNNGVVDDSQLPKDRFSAERLKGVDSTLKIQPAKLEDSAVYLCASSSLNDGSYEQYFGPGTRLTVT.

This clonotype was picked up a small number of times. The J gene is TRBJ1-1, the V gene TRBV5-1, with TRBD1 identical over 9 bases. The CDR3 is 15 amino acids. Germline V lookup: CDR1 SGHRS, CDR2 YFSETQ. V shed 3 bases, J shed 0 bases, and the junction held 3 bases outside the gene matches. DNA of the CDR3: TGCGCCAGCAGCTGGGGACAGGGCCTGAACACTGAAGCTTTCTTT. Its translation is CASSWGQGLNTEAFF.

This clonotype has only a few counts. The chain is built from TRBV12-3 or TRBV12-4 and TRBJ2-2; the D is unclear. The V and J ends lost 4 bases and 7 bases respectively, with 4 bases between them. The CDR3 is made up of 11 amino acids. Here the CDR3 DNA reads TGTGCCAGCAGTTCAATCGGGGAGCTGTTTTTT. This translates into CASSSIGELFF.

The rearrangement links TRBV7-9 to TRBJ2-7; TRBD1 agrees at 7 bases. In germline, CDR1 is SEHNR, CDR2 FQNEAQ (reference sequence). V gave up 4 bases and J gave up 9 bases; unmatched junction bases: 9. The CDR3 extends over 13 amino acids. CDR3 amino acids: CASSSRDSRVQYF. Written as DNA, the CDR3 is TGTGCCAGCAGCTCCCGGGACAGTAGAGTGCAGTACTTC.

This clonotype was counted a few times. The genes are TRBV7-2 and TRBJ2-5; D unresolved. The V gene's germline CDR1 is SGHTA and CDR2 FQGNSA. The CDR3 spans 14 residues. Between the trimmed V and J ends, which lost 1 base and 5 bases, there was a span of 11 bases. CDR3 sequence: CASSLGVGPETQYF. DNA of the CDR3: TGTGCCAGCAGCTTAGGAGTTGGTCCGGAGACCCAGTACTTC.

The genes are TRBV5-1 and TRBJ1-4; tentative D call: TRBD1 (5 bases). Germline-derived CDR1 and CDR2 are SGHRS and YFSETQ. The CDR3 is made up of 16 amino acids. Trimming took 3 bases from V and 7 from J, leaving 19 bases between them. The CDR3 loop is CASSSARGRNGEKLFF. For the CDR3, the DNA is TGCGCCAGCAGCTCGGCGAGGGGTAGAAATGGTGAAAAACTGTTTTTT.

In this sample, this clonotype turned up a few times. This chain uses TRBV6-2 or TRBV6-3 with TRBJ2-7, with D unclear. The CDR3 spans 13 residues. Trimming stripped 0 bases from V and 6 bases from J, with 9 bases between. The germline V gene has CDR1 MNHEY and CDR2 SVGEGT. CDR3: CASSYSLTVEQYF. CDR3 sequence (DNA): TGTGCCAGCAGTTACTCCCTGACGGTCGAGCAGTACTTC.

The chain is built from TRBV5-1 and TRBJ2-5; no clear D. CDR3 length: 13 amino acids. Germline V gene sequence: CDR1 SGHRS, CDR2 YFSETQ. V lost 4 bases and J 1 base, leaving 8 bases between the germline ends. CDR3 in DNA: TGCGCCAGCAGCGGGATGCTCCAAGAGACCCAGTACTTC. This codes for CASSGMLQETQYF.

The chain carries TRBV6-6 and TRBJ2-5, with D perhaps given as TRBD1 or TRBD2 (6 bases each). V was shortened by 6 bases and J by 11 bases, with 19 bases between the two germline ends. The CDR3 is 13 residues long. In germline, CDR1 is MNHNY, CDR2 SVGAGI (reference sequence). The CDR3 is CASRAAVEGEQYF. The CDR3 DNA sequence: TGTGCCAGCAGGGCAGCGGTGGAGGGGGAGCAGTACTTC.